A selection of T cell receptor beta chains follows, all from one sample in a study of blood T cells in healthy people across ages. TCRdb reprocessed the 5' RACE reads with MiXCR, giving one entry per CDR3 protein. The data contain about 1.4 million distinct CDR3 sequences, roughly 60% of them seen just once; the ten biggest clones take up 6.5% to 8.5%. Input material: blood. These receptors originate from a man between 18 and 35 years old in good health. Each CDR3 is given with its conserved first and last residue. The order of the fields is J gene, D gene, clone size, V gene, CDR3 protein, CDR3 DNA. The D gene is left open where the match is weak. Rows give clone size only sometimes, using once, few, many, or a class for an expanded clone.

j_gene: TRBJ2-1
d_gene: -
abundance: -
v_gene: TRBV7-2
CDR3aa: CASSEGGLGNEQFF
CDR3nt: TGTGCCAGCAGCGAGGGGGGACTGGGGAATGAGCAGTTCTTC

j_gene: TRBJ1-1
d_gene: -
abundance: -
v_gene: TRBV27
CDR3aa: CASSFGTAGAEAFF
CDR3nt: TGTGCCAGCAGTTTCGGGACGGCAGGCGCTGAAGCTTTCTTT

j_gene: TRBJ2-5
d_gene: -
abundance: -
v_gene: TRBV4-2
CDR3aa: CASTRTLSQETQYF
CDR3nt: TGTGCCAGCACCCGGACTCTTTCCCAAGAGACCCAGTACTTC

j_gene: TRBJ2-6
d_gene: -
abundance: -
v_gene: TRBV7-9
CDR3aa: CASSSANVLTF
CDR3nt: TGTGCCAGCAGCTCGGCCAACGTCCTGACTTTC

j_gene: TRBJ2-2
d_gene: -
abundance: few
v_gene: TRBV7-2
CDR3aa: CASSRSNGELFF
CDR3nt: TGTGCCAGCAGCCGCTCCAACGGGGAGCTGTTTTTT

j_gene: TRBJ1-3
d_gene: -
abundance: -
v_gene: TRBV6-5
CDR3aa: CASQEGYSGNTIYF
CDR3nt: TGTGCCTCCCAGGAGGGCTACTCTGGAAACACCATATATTTT

j_gene: TRBJ2-1
d_gene: TRBD2
abundance: -
v_gene: TRBV6-2/TRBV6-3
CDR3aa: CASRELGQRGGNEQFF
CDR3nt: TGTGCCAGCAGGGAATTGGGCCAGCGGGGGGGCAATGAGCAGTTCTTC

j_gene: TRBJ2-1
d_gene: TRBD2
abundance: once
v_gene: TRBV20-1
CDR3aa: CSASRLAGGLNNEQFF
CDR3nt: TGCAGTGCGAGCCGTCTAGCGGGGGGTCTTAACAATGAGCAGTTCTTC

j_gene: TRBJ2-3
d_gene: TRBD2
abundance: few
v_gene: TRBV2
CDR3aa: CASSDRTSVRPDTQYF
CDR3nt: TGTGCCAGCAGTGACAGGACTAGCGTACGCCCGGATACGCAGTATTTT

j_gene: TRBJ1-1
d_gene: -
abundance: -
v_gene: TRBV12-3/TRBV12-4
CDR3aa: CASSNRVGYNTEAFF
CDR3nt: TGTGCCAGCAGCAACAGGGTAGGCTATAACACTGAAGCTTTCTTT

j_gene: TRBJ1-2
d_gene: TRBD1
abundance: -
v_gene: TRBV6-1
CDR3aa: CASGGTALSNYGYTF
CDR3nt: TGTGCCAGCGGGGGGACAGCCCTCTCTAACTATGGCTACACCTTC

j_gene: TRBJ1-6
d_gene: TRBD1
abundance: -
v_gene: TRBV14
CDR3aa: CASSQRGQGAGSPLHF
CDR3nt: TGTGCCAGCAGCCAAAGGGGCCAGGGGGCAGGTTCACCCCTCCACTTT

j_gene: TRBJ2-7
d_gene: -
abundance: -
v_gene: TRBV7-9
CDR3aa: CASSFGGMGGQYF
CDR3nt: TGTGCCAGCAGCTTCGGGGGAATGGGCGGGCAGTACTTC

j_gene: TRBJ2-6
d_gene: -
abundance: -
v_gene: TRBV27
CDR3aa: CASSLRRSSGANVLTF
CDR3nt: TGTGCCAGCAGTTTAAGGAGGAGCTCTGGGGCCAACGTCCTGACTTTC

j_gene: TRBJ2-1
d_gene: -
abundance: -
v_gene: TRBV14
CDR3aa: CASSQGGRTTYNEQFF
CDR3nt: TGTGCCAGCAGCCAAGGGGGGCGGACCACCTACAATGAGCAGTTCTTC

j_gene: TRBJ2-3
d_gene: TRBD2
abundance: -
v_gene: TRBV9
CDR3aa: CASSVGASGLSNTQYF
CDR3nt: TGTGCCAGCAGCGTAGGGGCTAGCGGCTTGTCAAATACGCAGTATTTT

j_gene: TRBJ1-2
d_gene: TRBD1
abundance: -
v_gene: TRBV14
CDR3aa: CASSQDLLWVQGSGYTF
CDR3nt: TGTGCCAGCAGCCAAGATCTCTTGTGGGTACAGGGGTCCGGCTACACCTTC

j_gene: TRBJ2-5
d_gene: -
abundance: once
v_gene: TRBV20-1
CDR3aa: CSARENVDEQYF
CDR3nt: TGCAGTGCTAGAGAAAACGTAGATGAGCAGTACTTC

j_gene: TRBJ1-1
d_gene: TRBD1
abundance: -
v_gene: TRBV6-1
CDR3aa: CASSEGQGTNHFF
CDR3nt: TGTGCCAGCAGCGAGGGACAGGGAACCAACCATTTCTTT

j_gene: TRBJ1-5
d_gene: -
abundance: once
v_gene: TRBV27
CDR3aa: CASSRQQGDQPQHF
CDR3nt: TGTGCCAGCAGCCGTCAACAGGGCGATCAGCCCCAGCATTTT

j_gene: TRBJ2-1
d_gene: -
abundance: -
v_gene: TRBV12-3/TRBV12-4
CDR3aa: CASSLRGGVGNEQFF
CDR3nt: TGTGCCAGCAGCCTGCGTGGAGGGGTTGGCAATGAGCAGTTCTTC

j_gene: TRBJ2-5
d_gene: TRBD2
abundance: -
v_gene: TRBV20-1
CDR3aa: CSAIPGRENLGEQYF
CDR3nt: TGCAGTGCTATCCCTGGGCGGGAGAATCTGGGGGAGCAGTACTTC

j_gene: TRBJ2-7
d_gene: TRBD2
abundance: few
v_gene: TRBV20-1
CDR3aa: CSARRTSGINEQYF
CDR3nt: TGCAGTGCTAGGCGGACTAGCGGGATTAACGAGCAGTACTTC

j_gene: TRBJ2-7
d_gene: -
abundance: -
v_gene: TRBV5-5
CDR3aa: CASSLELDGSSYEQYF
CDR3nt: TGTGCCAGCAGCTTGGAACTCGACGGGAGCTCCTACGAGCAGTACTTC

j_gene: TRBJ2-7
d_gene: -
abundance: -
v_gene: TRBV7-8
CDR3aa: CASSLGGYGSFSYEQYF
CDR3nt: TGTGCCAGCAGCTTAGGCGGGTACGGCTCATTCTCCTACGAGCAGTACTTC

j_gene: TRBJ2-7
d_gene: TRBD2
abundance: -
v_gene: TRBV5-1
CDR3aa: CASSPGLAGVNEQYF
CDR3nt: TGCGCCAGCAGCCCGGGACTAGCGGGAGTTAACGAGCAGTACTTC

j_gene: TRBJ2-7
d_gene: -
abundance: -
v_gene: TRBV27
CDR3aa: CASSVAGTSYEQYF
CDR3nt: TGTGCCAGCAGTGTTGCGGGCACCTCCTACGAGCAGTACTTC

j_gene: TRBJ2-1
d_gene: -
abundance: -
v_gene: TRBV3-1
CDR3aa: CASSQGVPGEQFF
CDR3nt: TGTGCCAGCAGCCAAGGGGTTCCAGGGGAGCAGTTCTTC

j_gene: TRBJ2-1
d_gene: TRBD1
abundance: -
v_gene: TRBV12-5
CDR3aa: CASGPIPTPGQGYNEQFF
CDR3nt: TGTGCTAGTGGTCCCATCCCCACCCCGGGACAGGGCTACAATGAGCAGTTCTTC

j_gene: TRBJ2-3
d_gene: TRBD2
abundance: few
v_gene: TRBV4-1
CDR3aa: CASSPRSGGGDTQYF
CDR3nt: TGCGCCAGCAGCCCAAGGAGCGGGGGTGGGGATACGCAGTATTTT

j_gene: TRBJ2-7
d_gene: TRBD1
abundance: few
v_gene: TRBV29-1
CDR3aa: CSVTGTGQLSEQYF
CDR3nt: TGCAGCGTTACTGGGACAGGGCAACTCTCCGAGCAGTACTTC

j_gene: TRBJ1-2
d_gene: -
abundance: few
v_gene: TRBV5-5
CDR3aa: CASSSQAGEGSGYTF
CDR3nt: TGTGCCAGCAGCTCTCAAGCAGGGGAGGGAAGCGGCTACACCTTC

j_gene: TRBJ2-5
d_gene: TRBD1
abundance: -
v_gene: TRBV20-1
CDR3aa: CSAPRTGGETQYF
CDR3nt: TGCAGTGCTCCCAGGACAGGGGGAGAGACCCAGTACTTC

j_gene: TRBJ1-2
d_gene: -
abundance: -
v_gene: TRBV20-1
CDR3aa: CSARDQMGGDYGYTF
CDR3nt: TGCAGTGCTAGAGATCAGATGGGAGGAGATTATGGCTACACCTTC

j_gene: TRBJ2-1
d_gene: TRBD2
abundance: -
v_gene: TRBV20-1
CDR3aa: CSARVTSGGYYEQFF
CDR3nt: TGCAGTGCTAGAGTAACTAGCGGGGGGTATTATGAGCAGTTCTTC